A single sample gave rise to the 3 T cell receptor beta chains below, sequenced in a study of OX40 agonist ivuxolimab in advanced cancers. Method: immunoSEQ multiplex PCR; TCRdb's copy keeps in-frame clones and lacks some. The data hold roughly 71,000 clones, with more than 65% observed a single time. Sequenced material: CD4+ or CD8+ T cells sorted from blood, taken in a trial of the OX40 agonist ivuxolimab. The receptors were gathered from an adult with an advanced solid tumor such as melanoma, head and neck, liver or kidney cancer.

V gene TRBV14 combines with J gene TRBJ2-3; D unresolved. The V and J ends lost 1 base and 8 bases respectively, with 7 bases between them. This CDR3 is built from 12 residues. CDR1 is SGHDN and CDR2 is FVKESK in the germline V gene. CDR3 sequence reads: CASSQGGSTQYF. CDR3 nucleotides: TGTGCCAGCAGCCAAGGGGGTTCTACGCAGTATTTT.

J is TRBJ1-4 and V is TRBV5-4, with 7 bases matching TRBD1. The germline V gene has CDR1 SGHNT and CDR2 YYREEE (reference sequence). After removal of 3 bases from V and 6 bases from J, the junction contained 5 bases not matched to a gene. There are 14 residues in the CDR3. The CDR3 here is CASSSQGGDEKLFF. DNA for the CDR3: TGTGCCAGCAGCTCTCAGGGGGGTGATGAAAAACTGTTTTTT.

The CDR3 DNA reads as TGTGCCAGCAGCAGGACGGGGATTGCCTACGAGCAGTACTTC. Residues: CASSRTGIAYEQYF. This chain links TRBV7-8 with TRBJ2-7; tentative D call: TRBD2 (5 bases). Trimming took off 5 bases at V and 2 bases at J, with 13 bases between the two ends. The V gene's germline CDR1 is SGHVS and CDR2 FQNEAQ. CDR3 length equals 14 residues.